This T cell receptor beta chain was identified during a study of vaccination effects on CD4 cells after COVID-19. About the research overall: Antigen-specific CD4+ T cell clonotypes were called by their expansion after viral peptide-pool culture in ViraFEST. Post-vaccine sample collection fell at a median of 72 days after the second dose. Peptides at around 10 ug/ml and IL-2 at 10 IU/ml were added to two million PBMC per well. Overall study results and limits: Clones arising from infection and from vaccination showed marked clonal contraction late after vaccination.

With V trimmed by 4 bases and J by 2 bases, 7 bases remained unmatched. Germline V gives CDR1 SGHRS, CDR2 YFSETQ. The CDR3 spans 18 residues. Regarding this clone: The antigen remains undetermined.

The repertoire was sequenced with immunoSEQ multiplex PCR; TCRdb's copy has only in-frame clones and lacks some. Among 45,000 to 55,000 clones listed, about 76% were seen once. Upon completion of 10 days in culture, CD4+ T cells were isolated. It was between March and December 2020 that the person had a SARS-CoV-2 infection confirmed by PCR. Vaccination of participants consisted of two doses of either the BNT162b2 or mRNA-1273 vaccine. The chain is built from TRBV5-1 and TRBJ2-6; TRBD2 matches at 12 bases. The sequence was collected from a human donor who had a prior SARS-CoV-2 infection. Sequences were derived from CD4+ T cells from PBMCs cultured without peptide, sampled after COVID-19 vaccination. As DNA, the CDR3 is TGCGCCAGCAGCACCAGACTAGCGGGAGAGGCTGGGGCCAACGTCCTGACTTTC. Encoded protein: CASSTRLAGEAGANVLTF.